This entry lists 18 T cell receptor beta chains sequenced from one sample in a study of blood T cells in healthy people across ages. Then a second PCR, running about 6 to 12 cycles, was carried out with a sample-barcoded 5' primer and a J-beta primer mix. One entry per CDR3 protein, called by TCRdb with MiXCR from the 5' RACE reads. The sample includes about 2 million distinct CDR3 sequences, approximately 50% of them seen just once. The sample consisted of blood. These receptors were obtained from a woman in her thirties or forties in good health.

The chain joins TRBV20-1 to TRBJ2-1; possibly TRBD2 for D (6 bases). Per the germline V gene, CDR1 is DFQATT and CDR2 is SNEGSKA (reference sequence). This CDR3 comprises 15 residues. The ends were cut back, 0 bases at V and 5 bases at J, with 14 bases in the middle. The CDR3 protein is CSARDGGRGDNEQFF. Written as DNA, the CDR3 is TGCAGTGCTAGAGATGGGGGGAGAGGGGACAATGAGCAGTTCTTC.

This clonotype was observed a handful of times. The chain couples TRBV3-1 to TRBJ2-5; 9 positions match TRBD1. The CDR3 sequence is 14 residues long. Germline assignment: CDR1 LGHDT and CDR2 YNNKEL (reference sequence). V lost 3 bases to trimming and J lost 4 bases; unmatched junction nucleotides: 3. The CDR3 DNA follows: TGTGCCAGCAGCCAGAGGACAGGGGTAGAGACCCAGTACTTC. It codes for CASSQRTGVETQYF.

The table lists this clonotype with a few counts. The chain employs TRBV29-1 and TRBJ2-3; D is possibly TRBD1 or TRBD2 (5 bases each). Germline CDR1 and CDR2: SQVTM and ANQGSEA. V lost 3 bases and J lost 3, with 7 bases in between. This CDR3 has 12 amino acids. CDR3 in amino acids: CSVDEGTDTQYF. The CDR3, as DNA: TGCAGCGTTGATGAGGGGACAGATACGCAGTATTTT.

The V and J genes are TRBV6-2 or TRBV6-3 and TRBJ2-1; either TRBD1 or TRBD2 may supply D (5 bases each). This CDR3 is 16 amino acids long. The V and J ends lost 4 bases and 14 bases respectively, with 27 bases between them. CDR1 and CDR2 (germline): MNHEY, SVGEGT. The CDR3 here is CASSCKPGPTMGEEFF. CDR3 coding DNA: TGTGCCAGCAGTTGCAAACCGGGGCCCACTATGGGCGAGGAGTTCTTC.

This clonotype appeared a few times. At one boundary the junction diverges from the germline segment, which might be a read error. The chain employs TRBV5-1 and TRBJ2-1; 10 positions agree with TRBD1. Germline V gene data show CDR1 as SGHRS and CDR2 as YFSETQ. This CDR3 comprises 14 residues. The CDR3 region is CASSRDRGSNEQFF. DNA of the CDR3: TGTGCTAGCAGCCGGGACAGGGGTTCGAATGAGCAGTTCTTC.

The chain couples TRBV9 to TRBJ2-3; no definite D call. The CDR3 runs 16 residues. Germline V lookup: CDR1 SGDLS, CDR2 YYNGEE. Trimming took off 4 bases at V and 1 base at J, with 16 bases between the two ends. Here the CDR3 DNA reads TGTGCCAGCAGCCTGATGGCCTCATCACGCACAGATACGCAGTATTTT. It codes for CASSLMASSRTDTQYF.

This clonotype turned up a few times. The J gene is TRBJ2-7, the V gene TRBV12-3 or TRBV12-4; the match to TRBD2 covers 7 bases. The CDR3 has 16 residues. V lost 4 bases, J lost 3 bases, and 12 bases stayed unmatched. The CDR3 loop is CASSYPLGGGNYEQYF. In DNA, the CDR3 is TGTGCCAGCAGTTACCCCCTTGGGGGGGGTAACTACGAGCAGTACTTC.

This sequence joins TRBV18 and TRBJ2-4; D may match TRBD1 or TRBD2 (6 bases each). The last part of the DNA fits TRBJ2-5 better; the J call may be wrong. CDR3 length: 17 amino acids. The germline CDR1 and CDR2 sequences are KGHSH and LQKENI. The CDR3 region has the DNA TGTGCCAGCTCACCACGGCGGGGCGGGGACACCCAAGAGACCCAGTACTTC. Protein product: CASSPRRGGDTQETQYF.

V usage is TRBV4-1 and J usage is TRBJ2-4, with 11 bases matching TRBD2. Gene TRBJ2-5 matches the end of the DNA better, so the J call may be wrong. Looked up from germline, CDR1 is MGHRA and CDR2 is YSYEKL. CDR3 length: 16 residues. CDR3 protein: CASSQVPGLAEETQYF. As DNA, the CDR3 is TGCGCCAGCAGCCAAGTTCCGGGACTAGCGGAAGAGACCCAGTACTTC.

V usage is TRBV6-5 and J usage is TRBJ2-7; 9 bases are shared with TRBD1. Germline CDR1 MNHEY, CDR2 SVGAGI. The trim removed 2 bases at V and 2 bases at J, leaving 7 bases unmatched. CDR3 size: 16 residues. The CDR3 sequence: CASSYRAGTGTYEQYF. The CDR3 bases are TGTGCCAGCAGTTACCGGGCCGGGACAGGGACCTACGAGCAGTACTTC.

V gene TRBV4-3 combines with J gene TRBJ2-7, with D possibly matching TRBD1 (5 bases). The length of the CDR3 is 16 residues. CDR1 LGHNA and CDR2 YSLEER come from the germline V gene. V was cut by 0 bases and J by 0 bases, with 12 bases left in between. This CDR3 reads CASSQEAGPSSYEQYF. The CDR3 bases are TGCGCCAGCAGCCAAGAGGCAGGGCCCAGCTCCTACGAGCAGTACTTC.

V gene TRBV6-5 combines with J gene TRBJ2-1; weak D call: TRBD2 (6 bases). This CDR3 has 15 amino acids. V lost 3 bases and J 8 bases, leaving 17 bases between the germline ends. CDR1 is MNHEY and CDR2 is SVGAGI in the germline V gene. The CDR3 loop reads CASSYVGSGVDEQFF. The CDR3 DNA sequence: TGTGCCAGCAGTTATGTCGGTTCGGGGGTTGATGAGCAGTTCTTC.

This chain connects TRBV4-1 to TRBJ1-1, with D possibly being TRBD1 (5 bases). Per the germline V gene, CDR1 is MGHRA and CDR2 is YSYEKL. Trimming left V 1 base short and J 4 bases short, with 16 bases between. The CDR3 extends over 16 amino acids. CDR3 sequence reads: CASSQAFRVGGTEAFF. CDR3 DNA: TGCGCCAGCAGCCAAGCGTTTCGGGTCGGGGGCACTGAAGCTTTCTTT.

This CDR3 reads CASSPREHETQYF. In nucleotides, the CDR3 is TGTGCCAGCAGTCCCAGGGAACACGAGACCCAGTACTTC. The rearrangement uses TRBV7-9 and TRBJ2-7; the D gene is possibly TRBD1 (5 bases). The end of the DNA is better explained by TRBJ2-5, so the J call may be wrong. Germline lookup yields CDR1 SEHNR and CDR2 FQNEAQ (reference sequence). CDR3 length: 13 residues.

A single count supports this clonotype. This chain connects TRBV11-2 to TRBJ2-3, with D possibly matching TRBD2 (6 bases). Germline CDR1 SGHAT, CDR2 FQNNGV. V lost 4 bases to trimming and J lost 1 base, with 15 bases between them. The CDR3 is made up of 16 amino acids. CDR3 bases: TGTGCCAGCAGCTCACATACTAGCTGGGGCACAGATACGCAGTATTTT. It specifies CASSSHTSWGTDTQYF.

The gene calls are TRBV4-2 and TRBJ1-5, with unresolved D. The CDR3 totals 14 residues. Trimming removed 1 base from V and 6 bases from J, with 10 bases in between. CDR1 LGHNA and CDR2 YNFKEQ come from the germline V gene. The CDR3 protein is CASSQGAEIQPQHF. As DNA, the CDR3 is TGTGCCAGCAGCCAAGGGGCAGAGATTCAGCCCCAGCATTTT.

On this clonotype itself: The germline gene is not matched at one end of the junction; a read error may be the cause. This chain uses TRBV18 with TRBJ1-2; D call uncertain. Per germline, CDR1 KGHSH and CDR2 LQKENI. This CDR3 has 15 residues. The CDR3 DNA follows: TGTGTCAGCTCACCACTCAGTGGGCAGATTAACGGCTACACCTTC. Amino acids: CVSSPLSGQINGYTF.

This clonotype came up many times. The rearrangement uses TRBV12-3 or TRBV12-4 and TRBJ2-7; D is possibly TRBD1 (7 bases). This CDR3 has 15 residues. V was pared by 6 bases and J by 2 bases, with 17 bases between. CDR3 bases: TGTGCCAGCAGCCGCGGGACAGAGGCCGCCTACGAGCAGTACTTC. It specifies CASSRGTEAAYEQYF.